This TCR beta chain was documented in a study of beta chain features in type 1 diabetes. Study outcomes and limitations: Among patients with Type 1 diabetes, TCRB CDR3s were moderately but significantly shorter in every one of the four CD4+ subsets. Sequencing the cDNA could make cells with high TCR expression show up more than they should. Insertions were fewer and deletions more numerous at VDJ junctions in type 1 diabetes patients.

Sorting that relied on CD45RO/CCR7/CD25/CD127/CD95/CD27 yielded CD4+ naive, central memory, regulatory and stem cell-like memory cells. What was sequenced were expressed TCRB transcripts, since all of the isolated RNA had been reverse transcribed. Clones were read by immunoSEQ multiplex PCR, and TCRdb kept only the in-frame ones, dropping some. The sample has fewer than 200,000 clones; about 9.3% are singletons. This clone was detected a few times. Its target is unknown. V gave up 4 bases and J gave up 3 bases; unmatched junction bases: 5. Germline V gene sequence: CDR1 SGHTA, CDR2 FQGNSA. This CDR3 is built from 15 residues.

The chain carries TRBV7-2 and TRBJ2-1; 8 nucleotides align to TRBD1. Sequenced sample: central memory CD4+ T cells from blood. This TCR was recovered from a man younger than 40 with type 1 diabetes. The CDR3 DNA sequence: TGTGCCAGCAGCTCGACAGGGGTTCTCTACAATGAGCAGTTCTTC. Translated: CASSSTGVLYNEQFF.